In this sample, the clone carrying this TCR beta chain turned up a few times. Antigen unknown. These data belong to a study of T cell responses to AZD1222 COVID-19 vaccine. Study-wide findings and caveats: Donor demographics were predominantly white British with a female majority; clonal diversity may be underestimated.

V lost 8 bases to trimming and J lost 0 bases, with 20 bases between them. The CDR3 length is 16 residues. CDR1 LNHDA and CDR2 SQIVND come from the germline V gene (reference sequence). The repertoire was sequenced with immunoSEQ multiplex PCR; TCRdb's copy has only in-frame clones and lacks some. The sample lists 90,000 to 110,000 clones, 82% occurring once. The sequenced sample was peripheral blood, obtained on day 0 of AZD1222 vaccination. The rearrangement links TRBV19 to TRBJ2-7; D unclear. This sequence was found in an adult in good health. This chain's CDR3 is CASSIKGPPSSYEQYF. For the CDR3, the DNA is TGTGCCAGTTCCATCAAAGGACCCCCGAGCTCCTACGAGCAGTACTTC.